This TCR beta chain derives from a study of shared clonotypes between healthy human individuals. General observations from the study: Sorted-subset sequencing was shown by rarefaction to be incomplete despite large depth.

A word on this clone: Its antigen is undetermined.

Among the donors, all were Caucasian adults who lived in Nashville, Tennessee. Splitting the CD4+ cells yielded a CD45RA+ naive subset and a CD45RA-negative memory subset. The CDR3 consists of 14 residues. Trimming left V 6 bases short and J 2 bases short, with 12 bases between. Germline-derived CDR1 and CDR2 are MNHEY and SVGAGI. At deep level, the assay was performed. Repertoires were generated with immunoSEQ multiplex PCR, while TCRdb's copy carries only in-frame clones and drops some. The sample contains over 2 million clones, around 95% of which appear only once. The sample comprised naive CD4+ T cells sorted from blood. Subset noted: CD45RA+ positively selected. The sequence came from a man between 18 and 29 years old in good health. V gene TRBV6-5 combines with J gene TRBJ2-3; unclear D gene. This CDR3 reads CASRPGLHTDTQYF. The DNA for the CDR3 is TGTGCCAGCAGGCCGGGCTTACACACAGATACGCAGTATTTT.